This T cell receptor beta chain was identified in a study of T cell changes during pregnancy in multiple sclerosis. The CDR3 is 15 amino acids. Germline CDR1 is SGHDT and CDR2 is YYEEEE. V gave up 0 bases and J gave up 1 base, with 8 bases separating them. The assay was immunoSEQ multiplex PCR, and TCRdb's table has in-frame clones only and misses some. The data hold about 32,000 clones, with roughly 91% observed a single time. The rearrangement links TRBV5-6 to TRBJ1-5; D gene unclear. The receptor's source is a female donor in good health, enrolled as a control in a pregnancy study. The source material was CD8+ T cells from peripheral blood mononuclear cells, sampled in the second trimester of pregnancy. This CDR3 is CASSLARMSNQPQHF. CDR3 in DNA: TGTGCCAGCAGCTTGGCCAGGATGAGCAATCAGCCCCAGCATTTT.